The present entry profiles one TCR beta chain with its context. The antigen is not known. This sample stems from a study of blood T cells in healthy people across ages. Study-level results: PBMCs went unsorted, and a conclusive naive versus antigen-experienced comparison was therefore prevented. Unknown CMV status may confound age-related changes in expanded clones. It was held that the diversity estimates obtained from one million T cells were underestimates.

A second PCR, run for about 6 to 11 cycles, used a sample-barcoded 5' primer plus a J-beta primer mix. TCRdb independently ran MiXCR on the 5' RACE reads; one entry per CDR3 protein. The sample has roughly 1,700,000 distinct CDR3 sequences, 28% seen once; the top ten hold roughly 8%. The donors, healthy Caucasians from Russia, were aged about 6 to 95. The germline V and J ends were trimmed by 5 bases and 0 bases, with 12 bases remaining between them. The V gene's germline CDR1 is SGHRS and CDR2 YFSETQ. There are 16 residues in the CDR3. What was sequenced was blood. This clonotype was obtained from a woman in her 30s in good health. This chain connects TRBV5-1 to TRBJ1-6; possible D gene TRBD1, 5 bases. In nucleotides, the CDR3 is TGCGCCAGCAGTCGCGACAGCAGCTCCTATAATTCACCCCTCCACTTT. It encodes CASSRDSSSYNSPLHF.